This is a list of T cell receptor beta chains from one sample in a study of cytomegalovirus exposure and HLA in healthy donors. Repertoires were generated with immunoSEQ multiplex PCR, while TCRdb's copy carries only in-frame clones and drops some. The table includes 100,000 to 150,000 clones, more than 65% detected once. Sequenced input: PBMCs. The source is a woman aged 55-70 years in good health and CMV-seropositive. Each CDR3 is given with its conserved first and last residue. The order of the fields is clone size, D gene, J gene, V gene, CDR3 DNA, CDR3 protein. The D gene is left open where the match is weak. Expanded clones are given a class, and other clones once, few, many or no size at all.

. . TRBJ1-5 TRBV7-8 TGTGCCAGCAGGGGGGGGACTAACGGCAATCAGCCCCAGCATTTT CASRGGTNGNQPQHF
. TRBD1 TRBJ1-1 TRBV19 TGTGCCAGTTCGACAGGGCCGCTGAACACTGAAGCTTTCTTT CASSTGPLNTEAFF
. TRBD2 TRBJ2-1 TRBV6-1 TGTGCCAGCAGTCCTAGAGCGGGGCTCTACAATGAGCAGTTCTTC CASSPRAGLYNEQFF
. TRBD1 TRBJ1-2 TRBV7-9 TGTGCCAGCAGCCCTCCCCCGGACAGGGGTCCTTATGGCTACACCTTC CASSPPPDRGPYGYTF
. TRBD1 TRBJ1-2 TRBV11-1 TGTGCCAGCAGCTTCCGGGACAGATCTTTTGGCTACACCTTC CASSFRDRSFGYTF
once TRBD2 TRBJ2-5 TRBV5-4 TGTGCCAGCAGCTTAAGGACTAGCGGGGGTGGAATGCGAGAGACCCAGTACTTC CASSLRTSGGGMRETQYF
. . TRBJ1-5 TRBV5-1 TGCGCCAGCAGCCCGGCCGGGCCTAGTAGCGGTGGCAATCAGCCCCAGCATTTT CASSPAGPSSGGNQPQHF
few . TRBJ1-1 TRBV6-5 TGTGCCAGCAGTTACGTAGGGGTCGGGCAGGCTTTCTTT CASSYVGVGQAFF
. . TRBJ2-1 TRBV29-1 TGCAGCGTTGAGGAGACAGAGACCTACAATGAGCAGTTCTTC CSVEETETYNEQFF
. TRBD1 TRBJ1-1 TRBV28 TGTGCCAGCAGGGGTCCCGGACAGGGAGACTTAGAAGCTTTCTTT CASRGPGQGDLEAFF
few . TRBJ1-5 TRBV7-3 TGTGCCAGCAGCTCGACCGGGAATCAGCCCCAGCATTTT CASSSTGNQPQHF
. . TRBJ2-5 TRBV29-1 TGCAGCGTTGAAGAGCCAACCGGGACTCGGGAGACCCAGTACTTC CSVEEPTGTRETQYF
. TRBD1 TRBJ2-7 TRBV2 TGTGCCAGCAGTGGTGGACAGGGGGCGATGTACGAGCAGTACTTC CASSGGQGAMYEQYF
once . TRBJ2-3 TRBV6-1 TGTGCCAGCAGTGAATTTTTTCGGGCAGGGAACACAGATACGCAGTATTTT CASSEFFRAGNTDTQYF
. TRBD1 TRBJ1-4 TRBV29-1 TGCAGCGTTGAAGGGGACAGGATAAGGGGAAAACTGTTTTTT CSVEGDRIRGKLFF
once . TRBJ2-7 TRBV5-1 TGCGCCAGCAGCTTGGTCTGGGGCCGGACCTACGAGCAGTACTTC CASSLVWGRTYEQYF
. . TRBJ1-6 TRBV11-2 TGTGCCAGCAGCTTAGGAGGAGGGTCCCCCCTCCACTTT CASSLGGGSPLHF
once . TRBJ2-6 TRBV19 TGTGCCAGTAGTATAGGGGGGCTCTCTGGGGCCAACGTCCTGACTTTC CASSIGGLSGANVLTF
few TRBD1 TRBJ1-1 TRBV7-9 TGTGCCAGCAGCTGGGGACAGTTGAACACTGAAGCTTTCTTT CASSWGQLNTEAFF
few TRBD1 TRBJ2-5 TRBV18 TGTGCCAGCTCACCACCCGCGACAGGGGGCCGTGAGACCCAGTACTTC CASSPPATGGRETQYF
. . TRBJ1-2 TRBV2 TGTGCCAGCAGACCCCCAGGGTCCTATGGCTACACCTTC CASRPPGSYGYTF
few TRBD1 TRBJ1-5 TRBV5-4 TGTGCCAGCAGCATAGATAGGGACAGAGGGTCGCCCCAGCATTTT CASSIDRDRGSPQHF
. TRBD1 TRBJ1-2 TRBV7-9 TGTGCCAGCAGCACGGGACAGGTTTTCTATGGCTACACCTTC CASSTGQVFYGYTF